This passage covers 3 T cell receptor beta chains from one sample sequenced in a study of molecular identifiers for immune sequencing clone quantification. Via MiXCR, TCRdb re-called the PCR reads, giving one row per CDR3 protein. The sample lists around 480,000 distinct CDR3 sequences, 20% to 25% occurring once. Sequences were obtained from naive CD8+ T cells from blood, with Jurkat cell RNA spiked in. The subset is: FACS-sorted CD8+CD4-CCR7+CD45RA+ naive T cells. These TCRs come from a human donor in good health. Some libraries in this study had Jurkat cell RNA spiked in.

This clonotype was found once. The chain has TRBV6-5 and TRBJ1-1; D remains ambiguous. Trimming pared 7 bases from V and 4 bases from J, leaving 28 bases between. This CDR3 region has 18 residues. Germline V gene sequence: CDR1 MNHEY, CDR2 SVGAGI. The CDR3, as DNA: TGTGCCAGCACCACAACTGGGGTCCCGTCCAAGTGGAGCACTGAAGCTTTCTTT. Protein sequence: CASTTTGVPSKWSTEAFF.

This clonotype turned up a few times. V and J are TRBV5-1 and TRBJ1-2; tentatively, D is TRBD1 (5 bases). The V end was cut by 0 bases, the J end by 4 bases, with 16 bases between. This CDR3 region has 16 residues. Germline V gives CDR1 SGHRS, CDR2 YFSETQ. The CDR3 region has the DNA TGCGCCAGCAGCTTGGAGGTGGGACCTCAGCTCTATGGCTACACCTTC. It is translated as CASSLEVGPQLYGYTF.

The V call is TRBV27, the J call TRBJ2-1; TRBD2 aligns across 9 bases. J gave up 6 bases and V 3 bases, and 9 bases lay outside the gene matches. Germline V gene lookup returns CDR1 MNHEY and CDR2 SMNVEV (reference sequence). The CDR3 sequence is 16 residues long. Here the CDR3 DNA reads TGTGCCAGCAGTTTGGTAGCGGGAGTCGTAGGCAATGAGCAGTTCTTC. It yields the protein CASSLVAGVVGNEQFF.